This T cell receptor beta chain stems from a study of quantifying T cell responses using KT2 cells. Background on the study: RNA was reverse transcribed with TCR alpha and beta constant-region primers.

The cDNA 3' end received a ligated oligonucleotide with a UMI. An equimolar mix of RC1.1 and RC1.2 primed the beta chain across TRBC1 and TRBC2. MiXCR was run by TCRdb on the UMI-ligation and nested PCR reads, yielding one entry per CDR3 protein. The sample lists approximately 46,000 distinct CDR3 sequences; around a tenth were seen once. This clonotype showed up just a few times. A junction boundary mismatches the germline segment, possibly from a read error. KT2, a clone with a known TCR, was spiked into unfractionated PBMC. This receptor was obtained from a human donor. Sequencing used PBMCs spiked with cells of the T cell clone KT2.

CDR3 region: CASSEGTGYQPQHF. CDR3 bases: TGTGCCAGCAGCGAAGGAACCGGCTATCAGCCCCAGCATTTT. The J gene is TRBJ1-5, the V gene TRBV6-1, with D uncertain. The CDR3 runs to 14 residues. The germline V gene has CDR1 MNHNS and CDR2 SASEGT.